One and the same sample provided the 10 T cell receptor beta chains below, sequenced in a study of cytomegalovirus exposure and HLA in healthy donors. Use of 60 Vbeta and 13 Jbeta primers characterized the PCR. The assay was immunoSEQ multiplex PCR, and TCRdb's table has in-frame clones only and misses some. The sample shows 100,000 to 150,000 clones, about 81% of them seen only once. Sequenced input: PBMCs. The receptors here all came from a woman aged 40 to 50 in good health and CMV-seropositive.

The V call is TRBV27, the J call TRBJ2-1; weak D call: TRBD1 (5 bases). Germline V gene sequence: CDR1 MNHEY, CDR2 SMNVEV (reference sequence). The CDR3 contains 12 residues. Trimming shortened V by 4 bases and J by 5 bases, and 6 bases separated the two germline ends. Here the CDR3 DNA reads TGTGCCAGCAGTTCAGGGAACAATGAGCAGTTCTTC. It is translated as CASSSGNNEQFF.

The genes are TRBV16 and TRBJ2-5, with D possibly being TRBD2 (5 bases). The J call is in doubt because the DNA end fits TRBJ2-7 better. Germline V gene data show CDR1 as KGHSY and CDR2 as FQNENV. This CDR3 has 14 amino acids. The CDR3 DNA reads TGTGCCAGCAGCCAAAATCGGGACTCCTACGAGCAGTACTTC. It codes for CASSQNRDSYEQYF.

The V and J genes are TRBV7-2 and TRBJ2-2; 7 bases fit TRBD2. Germline V gene sequence: CDR1 SGHTA, CDR2 FQGNSA. This CDR3 has 15 residues. V lost 10 bases and J lost 1; bases outside the gene matches: 9. CDR3 in amino acids: CANTTGGGNTGELFF. The CDR3 bases are TGTGCCAACACCACTGGGGGGGGGAACACCGGGGAGCTGTTTTTT.

The chain links TRBV9 to TRBJ2-3, with TRBD1 identical over 8 bases. The germline V gene encodes CDR1 SGDLS and CDR2 YYNGEE. The CDR3 has 16 residues. V was pared by 0 bases and J by 5 bases, with 8 bases of the junction left unmatched. The CDR3 nucleotides are TGTGCCAGCAGCGTAGTCGCGGACAGGGTTAAAGATACGCAGTATTTT. Its translation: CASSVVADRVKDTQYF.

The gene calls are TRBV7-3 and TRBJ2-3; D is unclear. Germline V gene data show CDR1 as SGHTA and CDR2 as FQGTGA. The CDR3 loop spans 13 amino acids. V lost 5 bases and J 5 bases, leaving 11 bases between the germline ends. In DNA, the CDR3 is TGTGCCAGCAGCCTCGTTTTTCGAGATACGCAGTATTTT. This codes for CASSLVFRDTQYF.

This chain uses TRBV6-5 with TRBJ2-5; possible D gene TRBD2, 5 bases. Germline assignment: CDR1 MNHEY and CDR2 SVGAGI. V was clipped by 4 bases and J by 3 bases, with 6 bases between them. CDR3 length: 12 residues. In DNA form, the CDR3 reads TGTGCCAGCAGTTCAGCGGAAGAGACCCAGTACTTC. Its translation: CASSSAEETQYF.

This clone was detected a few times. The chain joins TRBV7-2 to TRBJ2-2; a weak D match, TRBD2 (5 bases). V was shortened by 6 bases and J by 10 bases, with 12 bases between the two germline ends. CDR3 length: 12 residues. CDR1 SGHTA and CDR2 FQGNSA come from the germline V gene. The CDR3 sequence: CASSLALKELFF. The CDR3 DNA reads TGTGCCAGCAGTCTAGCCCTTAAGGAGCTGTTTTTT.

The V call is TRBV6-5, the J call TRBJ1-2; 10 positions match TRBD1. Germline V lookup: CDR1 MNHEY, CDR2 SVGAGI. CDR3 length equals 14 residues. The V and J ends lost 2 bases and 7 bases, in that order; junction bases with no gene match: 4. The chain's CDR3 is CASSYTTGGGGYTF. The CDR3 bases are TGTGCCAGCAGTTACACGACAGGGGGCGGTGGCTACACCTTC.

The V and J genes are TRBV7-2 and TRBJ2-2; 10 positions match TRBD2. Germline CDR1 reads SGHTA; CDR2 reads FQGNSA. The CDR3 extends over 16 amino acids. J was trimmed by 5 bases and V by 4 bases; bases with no gene match: 7. CDR3 sequence reads: CASSSSSGGRTGELFF. In DNA, the CDR3 is TGTGCCAGCAGCTCCAGTAGCGGGGGGCGAACCGGGGAGCTGTTTTTT.

The genes are TRBV9 and TRBJ2-7, with 7 bases lining up with TRBD1. The CDR3 runs 15 residues. The germline CDR1 and CDR2 sequences are SGDLS and YYNGEE. V was pared by 2 bases and J by 2 bases, with 7 bases of the junction left unmatched. The CDR3 is CASSVTGQETYEQYF. For the CDR3, the DNA is TGTGCCAGCAGCGTCACCGGACAGGAAACCTACGAGCAGTACTTC.